The 10 T cell receptor beta chains presented below share a single source sample, sequenced in a study of T cell clonotyping in hematopoietic cell transplantation. Sequencing used immunoSEQ multiplex PCR; TCRdb keeps in-frame clones, though not all of them. In the table there are roughly 3,800 clones, approximately 76% of which are singletons. The sample consisted of peripheral blood mononuclear cells, taken 100 days after allogeneic stem cell transplant. Source of these receptors: a male patient in his fifties or sixties who had an allogeneic stem cell transplant from an unrelated donor, so the T cells may come from the graft donor. Some clones in this sample may be carry-over from other donors' samples.

This clone was found a few times. The V gene is TRBV6-4, the J gene TRBJ1-1; a possible D gene is TRBD1 (6 bases). The CDR3 is 13 residues long. The germline CDR1 and CDR2 sequences are MRHNA and SNTAGT. V shed 6 bases and J shed 4 bases, with 12 bases lying between them. CDR3: CASRAAGATEAFF. In DNA, the CDR3 is TGTGCCAGCAGGGCCGCGGGGGCCACTGAAGCTTTCTTT.

The chain links TRBV6-1 to TRBJ2-3; D is ambiguous. V gave up 4 bases and J gave up 2 bases, with 7 bases separating them. This CDR3 has 13 residues. The germline V gene encodes CDR1 MNHNS and CDR2 SASEGT. The CDR3 DNA reads as TGTGCCAGCAGTGCGGCTTTCACAGATACGCAGTATTTT. Translating it yields CASSAAFTDTQYF.

The chain combines TRBV30 with TRBJ2-5; 11 bases match TRBD2. The germline CDR1 and CDR2 sequences are GTSNPN and SVGIG (reference sequence). CDR3 length equals 14 residues. The trim removed 2 bases at V and 3 bases at J, leaving 2 bases unmatched. Here the CDR3 reads CAWSPGLAEETQYF. The CDR3 DNA reads TGTGCCTGGAGTCCGGGACTAGCGGAAGAGACCCAGTACTTC. The full variable domain, in which reference TRBV30 and TRBJ2-5 provide the parts outside the CDR3, is SQTIHQWPATLVQPVGSPLSLECTVEGTSNPNLYWYRQAAGRGLQLLFYSVGIGQISSEVPQNLSASRPQDRQFILSSKKLLLSDSGFYLCAWSPGLAEETQYFGPGTRLLVL.

V is TRBV4-1 and J is TRBJ2-1; D unclear. V was clipped by 1 base and J by 8 bases, with 9 bases between them. The CDR3 has 13 amino acids. Looked up from germline, CDR1 is MGHRA and CDR2 is YSYEKL. The CDR3 nucleotides read TGCGCCAGCAGCCAAGGAGATTATGATGAGCAGTTCTTC. It is translated as CASSQGDYDEQFF.

This rearrangement joins TRBV19 to TRBJ2-5; 7 positions match TRBD1. The CDR3 length is 13 residues. Germline trimming cut 3 bases from V and 11 bases from J; bases unmatched to any gene: 9. CDR1 LNHDA and CDR2 SQIVND come from the germline V gene (reference sequence). The CDR3 sequence: CASSMGQSQEQYF. CDR3 DNA: TGTGCCAGTAGTATGGGACAGTCTCAGGAGCAGTACTTC.

The chain combines TRBV20-1 with TRBJ2-7; 9 bases are shared with TRBD1. The CDR3 sequence is 11 residues long. Germline V gene sequence: CDR1 DFQATT, CDR2 SNEGSKA (reference sequence). V was clipped by 6 bases and J by 5 bases; unmatched bases: 2. CDR3 loop: CSARTGDEQYF. CDR3 sequence (DNA): TGCAGTGCCAGGACAGGGGACGAGCAGTACTTC.

This clone appeared once. V gene TRBV7-9 combines with J gene TRBJ1-2; D possibly corresponds to TRBD1 (5 bases). CDR1 is SEHNR and CDR2 is FQNEAQ in the germline V gene (reference sequence). CDR3 length equals 13 residues. CDR3: CAAGHGRNYGYTF. Here the CDR3 DNA reads TGTGCGGCGGGGCATGGACGAAACTATGGCTACACCTTC.

The V and J genes are TRBV12-5 and TRBJ1-3; D gene uncertain. The germline V gene has CDR1 LGHNT and CDR2 FRNRAP. The V gene lost 4 bases and the J gene lost 2 bases, with 9 bases spanning the gap. This CDR3 has 14 amino acids. CDR3 in DNA: TGTGCTAGTGGTTCCTACACTGCTGGAAACACCATATATTTT. Translation: CASGSYTAGNTIYF.

The chain has TRBV6-5 and TRBJ1-1; D is uncertain. The V end lost 6 bases, the J end lost 1 base, and 9 bases lay between the germline ends. Germline V gene lookup returns CDR1 MNHEY and CDR2 SVGAGI. The CDR3 extends over 13 amino acids. CDR3 DNA: TGTGCCAGCAGCAACTACAGGAACACTGAAGCTTTCTTT. This gives the protein CASSNYRNTEAFF.

The rearrangement uses TRBV27 and TRBJ1-1, with a tentative D call TRBD1 (6 bases). V lost 6 bases to trimming and J lost 5 bases, with 13 bases between them. The CDR3 extends over 13 amino acids. CDR1 MNHEY and CDR2 SMNVEV come from the germline V gene (reference sequence). CDR3 coding DNA: TGTGCCAGCAGCCGGGACATCGGGACTGAAGCTTTCTTT. Protein product: CASSRDIGTEAFF.